A selection of T cell receptor beta chains follows, all from one sample in a study of control samples from healthy donors and cancer patients. Generated by immunoSEQ multiplex PCR, the TCRdb table keeps only in-frame clones and is missing some. This sample has about 140,000 clones, with 91% found just once. The sequenced sample consisted of blood. The receptor set was obtained from a man between 18 and 35 years old in good health. The CDR3 runs from the conserved cysteine through the conserved F or W. D genes are given only for firm matches. A clone size is listed for some rows: how often the clone was seen (once, few, many), or a class if it is expanded.

v_gene	j_gene	abundance	d_gene	CDR3aa	CDR3nt
TRBV3-1/TRBV3-2	TRBJ1-4	-	-	CASSQARAAEKLFF	TGTGCCAGCAGCCAAGCCCGGGCTGCGGAAAAACTGTTTTTT
TRBV5-1	TRBJ1-1	-	-	CASSAALSVNTEAFF	TGCGCCAGCAGCGCGGCTTTGTCGGTGAACACTGAAGCTTTCTTT
TRBV3-1/TRBV3-2	TRBJ2-2	-	TRBD1	CASSQGTGQNTGELFF	TGTGCCAGCAGCCAAGGGACAGGGCAAAACACCGGGGAGCTGTTTTTT
TRBV5-4	TRBJ1-2	-	TRBD1	CASSHGTGVNYGYTF	TGTGCCAGCAGCCACGGGACAGGGGTTAACTATGGCTACACCTTC
TRBV5-4	TRBJ1-1	-	-	CASSPGGRGNTEAFF	TGTGCCAGCAGCCCGGGGGGTCGAGGGAACACTGAAGCTTTCTTT
TRBV11-2	TRBJ1-3	-	TRBD1	CASSLGTGSQDWRNTIYF	TGTGCCAGCAGCTTAGGGACAGGGAGTCAAGATTGGAGAAACACCATATATTTT
TRBV24-1	TRBJ1-1	-	-	CATSSLGEAFF	TGTGCCACCAGTTCGTTGGGTGAAGCTTTCTTT
TRBV6-4	TRBJ1-2	-	-	CASSDSRAPGSYTF	TGTGCCAGCAGTGACTCGAGGGCCCCTGGGAGCTACACCTTC
TRBV18	TRBJ1-5	-	TRBD1	CASSPTTGAGNQPQHF	TGTGCCAGCTCACCCACAACAGGGGCGGGCAATCAGCCCCAGCATTTT
TRBV10-1	TRBJ2-7	-	-	CASSESPWTYEQYF	TGCGCCAGCAGTGAGTCGCCGTGGACCTACGAGCAGTACTTC
TRBV13	TRBJ2-1	-	-	CASMERASYNEQFF	TGTGCCAGCATGGAGAGGGCCTCCTACAATGAGCAGTTCTTC
TRBV6-5	TRBJ2-5	-	-	CATDWGGRETQYF	TGTGCCACCGACTGGGGGGGGCGAGAGACCCAGTACTTC
TRBV2	TRBJ2-3	-	-	CASSGVAVASTDTQYF	TGTGCCAGCAGTGGGGTGGCGGTAGCTAGCACAGATACGCAGTATTTT
TRBV7-9	TRBJ2-7	-	-	CASSYEQGQYF	TGTGCCAGCAGCTATGAACAGGGGCAGTACTTC
TRBV5-1	TRBJ1-4	-	-	CASSPRVANEKLFF	TGCGCCAGCAGCCCCAGGGTGGCTAATGAAAAACTGTTTTTT
TRBV5-5	TRBJ2-5	-	-	CASLRGDNRVRVQETQYF	TGTGCCAGCCTCCGCGGAGACAACAGGGTGAGGGTCCAAGAGACCCAGTACTTC
TRBV20-1	TRBJ1-2	-	-	CSARNRDKAF	TGCAGTGCCCGTAACCGGGACAAAGCCTTC
TRBV30	TRBJ1-1	few	-	CAWSPHEGEAFF	TGTGCCTGGAGTCCGCATGAGGGTGAAGCTTTCTTT
TRBV10-3	TRBJ2-1	-	TRBD2	CAITPSGGAVSYNEQFF	TGTGCCATCACCCCTAGCGGGGGGGCCGTGTCCTACAATGAGCAGTTCTTC